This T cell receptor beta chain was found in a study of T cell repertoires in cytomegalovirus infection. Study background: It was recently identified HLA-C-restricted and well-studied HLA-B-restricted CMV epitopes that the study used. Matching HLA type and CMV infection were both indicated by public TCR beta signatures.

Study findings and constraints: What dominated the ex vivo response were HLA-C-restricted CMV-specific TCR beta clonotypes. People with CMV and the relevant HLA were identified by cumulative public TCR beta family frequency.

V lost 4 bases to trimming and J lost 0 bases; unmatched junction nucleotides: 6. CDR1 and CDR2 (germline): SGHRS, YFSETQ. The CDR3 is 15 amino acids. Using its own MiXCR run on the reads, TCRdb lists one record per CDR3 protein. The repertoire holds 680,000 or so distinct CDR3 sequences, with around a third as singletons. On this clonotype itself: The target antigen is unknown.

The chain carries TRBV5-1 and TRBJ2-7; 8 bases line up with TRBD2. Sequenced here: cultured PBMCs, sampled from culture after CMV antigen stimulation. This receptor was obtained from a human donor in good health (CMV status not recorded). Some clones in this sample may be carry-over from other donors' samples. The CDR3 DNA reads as TGCGCCAGCAGCGGGTCGACTAGCGACTCCTACGAGCAGTACTTC. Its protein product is CASSGSTSDSYEQYF.